Each of the 2 T cell receptor beta chains below was sequenced from the same sample in a study of vaccination effects on CD4 cells after COVID-19. Generated by immunoSEQ multiplex PCR, the TCRdb table keeps only in-frame clones and is missing some. The sample carries tens of thousands of clones, approximately 72% recorded once. Their antigens remain unidentified. After expansion with viral peptide pools in the ViraFEST assay, antigen-specific CD4+ T cells were sequenced. Cultured cells yielded isolated CD4+ T cells after less than 11 days. None of the vaccinated had previously contracted SARS-CoV-2, and their nucleocapsid antibodies tested negative. This material consisted of CD4+ T cells from PBMCs cultured with HCoV-OC43 spike peptides, taken before COVID-19 vaccination. Subset meaning: HCoV-OC43 spike overlapping peptide pool stimulation. These receptors were obtained from a human donor who received a COVID-19 vaccine.

This clone was seen only a few times. This chain connects TRBV4-2 to TRBJ2-3; D is unclear. The V and J ends lost 4 bases and 1 base respectively, with 15 bases between them. CDR1 is LGHNA and CDR2 is YNFKEQ in the germline V gene. The CDR3 spans 16 residues. The DNA for the CDR3 is TGTGCCAGCAGCCCAAGAGTAGCCCAGGGCACAGATACGCAGTATTTT. It translates to CASSPRVAQGTDTQYF.

The rearrangement links TRBV21-1 to TRBJ1-2; TRBD1 is taken as the D call from the table, unchecked against the DNA. TRBV21-1 has pseudogene status. This CDR3 contains 15 residues. The CDR3 region is CASSKTGCDRYGYTF. The CDR3 coding sequence is TGTGCCAGCAGCAAGACAGGGTGCGATCGCTATGGCTACACCTTC.